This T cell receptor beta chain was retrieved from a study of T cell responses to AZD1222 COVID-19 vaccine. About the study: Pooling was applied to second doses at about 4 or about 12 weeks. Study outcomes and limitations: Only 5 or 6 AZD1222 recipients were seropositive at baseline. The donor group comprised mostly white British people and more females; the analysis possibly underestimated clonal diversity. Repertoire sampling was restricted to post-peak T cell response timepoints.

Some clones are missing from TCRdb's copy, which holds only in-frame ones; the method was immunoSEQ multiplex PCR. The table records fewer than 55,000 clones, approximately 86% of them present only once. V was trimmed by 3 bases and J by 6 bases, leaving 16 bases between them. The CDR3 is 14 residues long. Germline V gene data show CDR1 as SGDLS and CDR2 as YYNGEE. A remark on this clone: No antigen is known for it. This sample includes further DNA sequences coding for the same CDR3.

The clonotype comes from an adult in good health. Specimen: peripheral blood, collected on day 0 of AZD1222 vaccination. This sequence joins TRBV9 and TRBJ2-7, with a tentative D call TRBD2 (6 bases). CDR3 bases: TGTGCCAGCAGCGCCACAAATGGGGGAGGCGAGCAGTACTTC. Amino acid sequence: CASSATNGGGEQYF.